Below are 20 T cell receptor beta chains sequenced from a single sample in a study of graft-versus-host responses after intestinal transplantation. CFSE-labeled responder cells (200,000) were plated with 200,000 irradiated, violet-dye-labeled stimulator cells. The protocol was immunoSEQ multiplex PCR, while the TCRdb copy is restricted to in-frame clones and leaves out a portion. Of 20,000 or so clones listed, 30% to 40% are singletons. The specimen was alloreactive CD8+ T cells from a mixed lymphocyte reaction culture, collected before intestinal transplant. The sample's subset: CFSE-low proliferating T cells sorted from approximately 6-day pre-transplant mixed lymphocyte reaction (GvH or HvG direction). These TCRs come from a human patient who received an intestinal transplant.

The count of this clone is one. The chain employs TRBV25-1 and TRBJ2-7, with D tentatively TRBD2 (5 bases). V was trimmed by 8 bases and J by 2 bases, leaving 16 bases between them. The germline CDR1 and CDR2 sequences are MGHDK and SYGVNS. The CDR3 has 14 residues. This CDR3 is CASPDYAWTYEQYF. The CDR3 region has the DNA TGTGCCAGCCCCGACTACGCCTGGACCTACGAGCAGTACTTC.

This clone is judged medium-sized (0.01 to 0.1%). The CDR3 loop is CASSTLAGGHEQYF. Here the CDR3 DNA reads TGTGCCAGTAGCACGCTAGCGGGGGGTCATGAGCAGTACTTC. The rearrangement joins TRBV19 to TRBJ2-7, with 11 positions matching TRBD2. V lost 6 bases, J lost 7 bases, and 8 bases stayed unmatched. Germline V gene sequence: CDR1 LNHDA, CDR2 SQIVND (reference sequence). The length of the CDR3 is 14 residues.

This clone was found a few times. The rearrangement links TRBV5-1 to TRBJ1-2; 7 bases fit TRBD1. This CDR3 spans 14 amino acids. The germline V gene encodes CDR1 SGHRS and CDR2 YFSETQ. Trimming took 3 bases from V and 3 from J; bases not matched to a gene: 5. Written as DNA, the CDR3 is TGCGCCAGCAGCTACGGGACAGATTACTATGGCTACACCTTC. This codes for CASSYGTDYYGYTF.

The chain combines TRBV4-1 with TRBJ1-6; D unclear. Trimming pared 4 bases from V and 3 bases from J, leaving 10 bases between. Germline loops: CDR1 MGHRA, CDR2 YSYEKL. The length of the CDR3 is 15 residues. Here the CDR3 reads CASSLLGFYNSPLHF. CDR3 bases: TGCGCCAGCAGCCTTCTGGGGTTCTATAATTCACCCCTCCACTTT.

CDR3 sequence (DNA): TGTGCCAGCAGTCTCAGCGGGAGCTCCTACGAGCAGTACTTC. It specifies CASSLSGSSYEQYF. This chain links TRBV13 with TRBJ2-7; TRBD2 aligns across 8 bases. The V and J ends lost 6 bases and 0 bases, in that order; junction bases with no gene match: 4. The germline V gene has CDR1 PRHDT and CDR2 FYEKMQ (reference sequence). There are 14 residues in the CDR3.

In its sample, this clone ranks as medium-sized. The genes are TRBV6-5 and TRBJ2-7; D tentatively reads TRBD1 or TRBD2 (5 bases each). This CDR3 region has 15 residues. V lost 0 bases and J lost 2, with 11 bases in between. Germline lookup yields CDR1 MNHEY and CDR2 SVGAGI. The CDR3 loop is CASSYSGTTAYEQYF. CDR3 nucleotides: TGTGCCAGCAGTTACTCTGGGACGACCGCCTACGAGCAGTACTTC.

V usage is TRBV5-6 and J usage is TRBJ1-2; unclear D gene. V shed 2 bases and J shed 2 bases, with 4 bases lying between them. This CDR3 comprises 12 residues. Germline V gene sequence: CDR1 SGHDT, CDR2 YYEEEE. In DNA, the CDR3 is TGTGCCAGCAGCTTCTTCAACTATGGCTACACCTTC. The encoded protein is CASSFFNYGYTF. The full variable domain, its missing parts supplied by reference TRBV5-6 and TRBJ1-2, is DAGVTQSPTHLIKTRGQQVTLRCSPKSGHDTVSWYQQALGQGPQFIFQYYEEEERQRGNFPDRFSGHQFPNYSSELNVNALLLGDSALYLCASSFFNYGYTFGSGTRLTVV.

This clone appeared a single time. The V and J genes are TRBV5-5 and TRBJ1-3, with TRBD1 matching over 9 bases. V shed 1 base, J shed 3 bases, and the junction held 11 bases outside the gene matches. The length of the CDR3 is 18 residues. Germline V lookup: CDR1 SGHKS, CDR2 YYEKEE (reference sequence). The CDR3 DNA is TGTGCCAGCAGCTTGTTCCCCTTCGACAGGGGGGTTGGAAACACCATATATTTT. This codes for CASSLFPFDRGVGNTIYF.

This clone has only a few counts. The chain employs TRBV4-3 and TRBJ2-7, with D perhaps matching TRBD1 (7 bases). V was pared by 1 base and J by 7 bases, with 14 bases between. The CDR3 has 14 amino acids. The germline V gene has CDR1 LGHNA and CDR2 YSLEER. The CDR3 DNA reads TGCGCCAGCAGCCAAGTTGGAGGGGGCGGTGAGCAGTACTTC. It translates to CASSQVGGGGEQYF.

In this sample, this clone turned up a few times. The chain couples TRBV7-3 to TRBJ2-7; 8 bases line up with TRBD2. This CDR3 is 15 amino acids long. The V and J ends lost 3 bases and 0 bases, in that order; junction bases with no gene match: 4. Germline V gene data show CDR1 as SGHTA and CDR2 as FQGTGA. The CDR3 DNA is TGTGCCAGCAGCTTGGCGGGAGGCAGCTCCTACGAGCAGTACTTC. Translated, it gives CASSLAGGSSYEQYF.

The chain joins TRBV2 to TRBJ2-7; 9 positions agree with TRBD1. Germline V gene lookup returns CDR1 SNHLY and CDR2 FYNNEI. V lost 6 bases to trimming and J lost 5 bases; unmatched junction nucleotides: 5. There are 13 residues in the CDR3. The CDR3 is CASRKQGAHEQYF. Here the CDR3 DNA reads TGTGCCAGCAGGAAACAGGGGGCCCACGAGCAGTACTTC.

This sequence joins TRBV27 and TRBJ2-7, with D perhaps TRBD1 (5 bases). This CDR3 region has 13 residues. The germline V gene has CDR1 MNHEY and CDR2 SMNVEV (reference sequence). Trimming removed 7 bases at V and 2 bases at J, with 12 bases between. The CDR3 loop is CASTDNYPYEQYF. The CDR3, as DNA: TGTGCCAGCACGGACAATTACCCCTACGAGCAGTACTTC.

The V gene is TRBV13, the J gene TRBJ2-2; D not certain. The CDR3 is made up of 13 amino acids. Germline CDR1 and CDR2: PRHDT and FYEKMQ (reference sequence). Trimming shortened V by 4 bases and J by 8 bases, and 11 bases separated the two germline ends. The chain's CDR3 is CASSYDTLGELFF. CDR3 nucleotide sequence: TGTGCCAGCAGCTACGACACATTGGGGGAGCTGTTTTTT.

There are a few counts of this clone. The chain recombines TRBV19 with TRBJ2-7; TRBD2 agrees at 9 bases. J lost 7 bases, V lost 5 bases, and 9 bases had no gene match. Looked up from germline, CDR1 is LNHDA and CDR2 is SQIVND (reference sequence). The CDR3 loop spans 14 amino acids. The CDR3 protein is CASSWSSGAREQYF. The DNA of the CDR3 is TGTGCCAGTAGTTGGTCTAGCGGGGCGAGGGAGCAGTACTTC. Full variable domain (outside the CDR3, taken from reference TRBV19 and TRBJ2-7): DGGITQSPKYLFRKEGQNVTLSCEQNLNHDAMYWYRQDPGQGLRLIYYSQIVNDFQKGDIAEGYSVSREKKESFPLTVTSAQKNPTAFYLCASSWSSGAREQYFGPGTRLTVT.

CDR3 residues: CASSLVSGTYEQYF. The CDR3 nucleotides read TGTGCCAGCAGCTTAGTTTCAGGGACCTACGAGCAGTACTTC. This chain uses TRBV7-9 with TRBJ2-7; maybe TRBD1 (5 bases). This CDR3 is built from 14 residues. Trimming removed 1 base from V and 2 bases from J, with 9 bases in between. Germline loops: CDR1 SEHNR, CDR2 FQNEAQ (reference sequence).

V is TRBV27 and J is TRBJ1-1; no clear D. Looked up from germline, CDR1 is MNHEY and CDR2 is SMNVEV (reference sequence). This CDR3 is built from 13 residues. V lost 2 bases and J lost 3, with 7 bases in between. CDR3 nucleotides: TGTGCCAGCAGTTTAATATCGTACACTGAAGCTTTCTTT. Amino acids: CASSLISYTEAFF.

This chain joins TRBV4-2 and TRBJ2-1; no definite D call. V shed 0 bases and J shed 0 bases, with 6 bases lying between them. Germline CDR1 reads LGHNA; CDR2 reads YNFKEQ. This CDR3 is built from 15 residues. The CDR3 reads CASSQDPSSYNEQFF. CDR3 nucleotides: TGTGCCAGCAGCCAAGATCCAAGCTCCTACAATGAGCAGTTCTTC.

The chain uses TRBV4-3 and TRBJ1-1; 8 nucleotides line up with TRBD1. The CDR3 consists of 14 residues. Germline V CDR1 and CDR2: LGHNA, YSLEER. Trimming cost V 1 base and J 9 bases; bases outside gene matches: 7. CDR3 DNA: TGCGCCAGCAGCCAAGTCTCGGGACAGGAAAAAGCTTTCTTT. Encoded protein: CASSQVSGQEKAFF.

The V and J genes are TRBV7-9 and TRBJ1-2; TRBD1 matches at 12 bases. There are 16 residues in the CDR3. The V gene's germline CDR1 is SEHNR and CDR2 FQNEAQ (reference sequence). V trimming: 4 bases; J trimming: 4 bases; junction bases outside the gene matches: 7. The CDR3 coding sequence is TGTGCCAGCAGCTCCTTAGGGGACAGGGGGCTCTATGGCTACACCTTC. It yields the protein CASSSLGDRGLYGYTF. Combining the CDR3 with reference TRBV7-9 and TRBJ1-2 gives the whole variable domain DTGVSQNPRHKITKRGQNVTFRCDPISEHNRLYWYRQTLGQGPEFLTYFQNEAQLEKSRLLSDRFSAERPKGSFSTLEIQRTEQGDSAMYLCASSSLGDRGLYGYTFGSGTRLTVV.

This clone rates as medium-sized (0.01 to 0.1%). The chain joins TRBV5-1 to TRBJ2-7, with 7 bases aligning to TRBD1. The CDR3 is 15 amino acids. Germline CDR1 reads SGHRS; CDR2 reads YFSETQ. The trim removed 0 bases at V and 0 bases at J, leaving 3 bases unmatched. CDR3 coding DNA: TGCGCCAGCAGCTTGGCGTGGGACAGCTCCTACGAGCAGTACTTC. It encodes CASSLAWDSSYEQYF.